This TCR beta chain was sequenced in a study of vaccination and CD4 T cells after COVID-19. Study observations and caveats: Vaccine-specific clones numbering 304 of 307 showed spike mono-reactivity in convalescent patients.

CDR1 and CDR2 from the germline V gene are SGHDN and FVKESK. Trimming took 1 base from V and 9 from J; bases not matched to a gene: 12. The CDR3 is made up of 16 amino acids. The treatment was: approximately nine-day PBMC culture with coronavirus spike peptide pools or control peptides (ViraFEST assay). The ViraFEST method relied on peptide pools to expand antigen-specific T cells, followed by TCR sequencing. An Oncomine TCR Beta short-read assay was used to sequence the DNA from cultured CD4+ T cells. TCRdb re-derived calls from the PCR reads in MiXCR, one entry per CDR3 protein. The table records over 20,000 distinct CDR3 sequences, over 60% of them present only once. For this clonotype: Its cognate antigen is unknown.

The sequence came from a human donor who had recovered from COVID-19. The J gene is TRBJ2-1, the V gene TRBV14, with TRBD2 identical over 7 bases. The sample comprised CD4+ T cells from blood, cultured in vitro. The CDR3 nucleotides are TGTGCCAGCAGCCAAGGTTCAAGCGGGAAGTATGGTGAGCAGTTCTTC. This translates into CASSQGSSGKYGEQFF.